These T cell receptor beta chains were read from a single sample in a study of cytomegalovirus exposure and HLA in healthy donors. Sequencing was performed with immunoSEQ multiplex PCR; in TCRdb, only in-frame clones are kept and a portion is missing. Among approximately 190,000 clones, roughly 74% were seen once, and the ten largest hold around 14%. Sequences were obtained from PBMCs. These receptors were obtained from a woman aged 25 to 39 in good health and CMV-seropositive. Each CDR3 is given with its conserved first and last residue. D genes are given only for firm matches. Some rows mark clone size as missing; the rest say once, few, many or name a class of expanded clone.

-,TRBJ1-1,-,TRBV11-3,TGTGCCAGCAGCCCCCCCGGTAGGGGCACTGAAGCTTTCTTT,CASSPPGRGTEAFF
-,TRBJ2-3,-,TRBV12-5,TGTGCTAGTGGTTTGGAGGGAGTTGGAGATACGCAGTATTTT,CASGLEGVGDTQYF
TRBD1,TRBJ1-2,-,TRBV6-1,TGTGCCAGCAGTGCCCGACAGGGATCAGATGGCTACACCTTC,CASSARQGSDGYTF
TRBD2,TRBJ2-1,-,TRBV4-1,TGCGCCAGCAGCCAAGGGCTAGCGGGAGGCGATGAGCAGTTCTTC,CASSQGLAGGDEQFF
-,TRBJ1-4,-,TRBV4-1,TGCGCCAGCAGCCCCCTGTTTGTCTTGCGGGAGAAACTGTTTTTT,CASSPLFVLREKLFF
TRBD1,TRBJ1-4,-,TRBV5-6,TGTGCCAGCAGCCCCGACAGGGTAGATGAAAAACTGTTTTTT,CASSPDRVDEKLFF
TRBD1,TRBJ1-5,-,TRBV28,TGTGCCAGCAGTTTGGACAGGGGGATCAATCAGCCCCAGCATTTT,CASSLDRGINQPQHF
TRBD2,TRBJ2-7,-,TRBV7-2,TGTGCCAGCAGCCACCCCGGGGACTACACCTACGAGCAGTACTTC,CASSHPGDYTYEQYF
-,TRBJ1-1,-,TRBV5-5,TGTGCCAGCAGCGGCGGGCCATCAGGGAACACTGAAGCTTTCTTT,CASSGGPSGNTEAFF
TRBD1,TRBJ1-1,-,TRBV7-8,TGTGCCAGCAGCTTACCAGGGGGCTCTGAAGCTTTCTTT,CASSLPGGSEAFF
-,TRBJ1-6,few,TRBV5-6,TGTGCCAGCAGCCTGGGACAATTGAAACCCCTCCACTTT,CASSLGQLKPLHF
TRBD1,TRBJ2-3,-,TRBV19,TGTGCCAGTACCAGGACAGGGGCAAGCACAGATACGCAGTATTTT,CASTRTGASTDTQYF
TRBD1,TRBJ1-5,-,TRBV19,TGTGCCAGTAGTTTGGGACAGGGAGGAAATCAGCCCCAGCATTTT,CASSLGQGGNQPQHF
TRBD2,TRBJ2-1,-,TRBV29-1,TGCAGCCATAGCGGGAGGGCCAGGAATGAGCAGTTCTTC,CSHSGRARNEQFF
-,TRBJ1-6,few,TRBV19,TGTGCCAGTAGTGTAGGACAGAATTCACCCCTCCACTTT,CASSVGQNSPLHF
-,TRBJ2-3,-,TRBV7-8,TGTGCCAGCAGCTTAGGAGTCTCCGGGACGCAGTATTTT,CASSLGVSGTQYF
-,TRBJ2-3,-,TRBV5-1,TGCGCCAGCAGCCACAGACAGGACCCCCCAGATACGCAGTATTTT,CASSHRQDPPDTQYF
TRBD1,TRBJ2-7,once,TRBV27,TGTGCCAGCGGCTTTCCGGGACAGCTTGCCTACGAGCAGTACTTC,CASGFPGQLAYEQYF
TRBD1,TRBJ1-5,once,TRBV11-2,TGTGCCAGCAGCTTAGGGACAGGGCGCAATCAGCCCCAGCATTTT,CASSLGTGRNQPQHF
TRBD1,TRBJ1-5,-,TRBV7-2,TGTGCCAGCAGCTCCCGACAGGGTGGTAGCAATCAGCCCCAGCATTTT,CASSSRQGGSNQPQHF
TRBD1,TRBJ1-6,-,TRBV5-6,TGTGCCAGCAGCCGTGACAGGGGTAGATCACCCCTCCACTTT,CASSRDRGRSPLHF
TRBD2,TRBJ2-7,once,TRBV5-4,TGTGCCAGCAGCTTGGTAGCGGGAGGGCGGGACGAGCAGTACTTC,CASSLVAGGRDEQYF
TRBD2,TRBJ2-3,few,TRBV28,TGTGCCAGCAGCAAACCGGGACTAGCGGGGGGGCGGGCCACAGATACGCAGTATTTT,CASSKPGLAGGRATDTQYF